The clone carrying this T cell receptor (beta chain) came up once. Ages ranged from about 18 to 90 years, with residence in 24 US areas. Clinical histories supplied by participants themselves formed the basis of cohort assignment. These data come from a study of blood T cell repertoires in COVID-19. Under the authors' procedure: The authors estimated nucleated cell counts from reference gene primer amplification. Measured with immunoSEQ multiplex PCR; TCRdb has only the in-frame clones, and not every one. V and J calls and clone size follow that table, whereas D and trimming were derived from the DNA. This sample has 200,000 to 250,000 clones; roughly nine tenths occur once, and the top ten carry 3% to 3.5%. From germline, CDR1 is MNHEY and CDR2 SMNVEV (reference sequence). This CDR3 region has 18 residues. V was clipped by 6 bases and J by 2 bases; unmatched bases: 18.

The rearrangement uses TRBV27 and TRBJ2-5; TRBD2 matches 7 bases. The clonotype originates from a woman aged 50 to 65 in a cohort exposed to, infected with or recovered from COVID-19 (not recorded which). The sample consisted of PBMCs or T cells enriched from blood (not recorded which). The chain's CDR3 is CASRPYPRAGVEQETQYF. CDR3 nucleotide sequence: TGTGCCAGCAGGCCTTACCCTAGGGCGGGGGTGGAGCAAGAGACCCAGTACTTC.